One and the same sample provided the 11 T cell receptor beta chains below, sequenced in a study of blood T cell repertoires in COVID-19. Here immunoSEQ multiplex PCR was the method, and the copy in TCRdb shows in-frame clones only, minus some. The repertoire consists of 250,000 to 300,000 clones, with 80% to 95% occurring once and the leading ten covering 2% to 2.5%. Sequencing used peripheral blood. Receptors were obtained from a woman under 40 with COVID-19, enrolled during active disease.

The chain recombines TRBV3-1 (or the pseudogene TRBV3-2) with TRBJ2-3; 12 bases agree with TRBD1. Trimming at V came to 3 bases and at J to 3 bases, leaving 7 bases not matched to a gene. There are 17 residues in the CDR3. Germline CDR1 reads LGHDT; CDR2 reads YNNKEL (reference sequence). Written as DNA, the CDR3 is TGTGCCAGCAGCCAGTGGGGGACAGGGGGCCAAACAGATACGCAGTATTTT. Translating it yields CASSQWGTGGQTDTQYF.

J is TRBJ2-2 and V is TRBV25-1; D perhaps matches TRBD1 (7 bases). V was clipped by 4 bases and J by 0 bases, with 12 bases between them. Germline CDR1 is MGHDK and CDR2 is SYGVNS. The CDR3 runs to 16 residues. CDR3 in DNA: TGTGCCAGCAGTGGTCGGGGGACAGCGAACACCGGGGAGCTGTTTTTT. Amino acids: CASSGRGTANTGELFF.

This clone was observed once. The chain combines TRBV30 with TRBJ1-1; D remains unclear. The V gene's germline CDR1 is GTSNPN and CDR2 SVGIG (reference sequence). V lost 3 bases and J 0 bases, leaving 8 bases between the germline ends. The CDR3 has 13 residues. This CDR3 reads CAWRPVMNTEAFF. As DNA, the CDR3 is TGTGCCTGGAGACCAGTCATGAACACTGAAGCTTTCTTT. The full variable domain, its missing parts supplied by reference TRBV30 and TRBJ1-1, is SQTIHQWPATLVQPVGSPLSLECTVEGTSNPNLYWYRQAAGRGLQLLFYSVGIGQISSEVPQNLSASRPQDRQFILSSKKLLLSDSGFYLCAWRPVMNTEAFFGQGTRLTVV.

The chain joins TRBV19 to TRBJ2-2, with 7 nucleotides matching TRBD1. Germline V gives CDR1 LNHDA, CDR2 SQIVND (reference sequence). The CDR3 runs to 15 residues. Trimming cost V 5 bases and J 2 bases; bases outside gene matches: 5. The DNA for the CDR3 is TGTGCCAGTAGTGTGGGACAGATCAACACCGGGGAGCTGTTTTTT. Its protein product is CASSVGQINTGELFF.

The J gene is TRBJ2-1, the V gene TRBV29-1, with TRBD2 as a possible D gene (5 bases). The length of the CDR3 is 15 residues. The germline V and J ends were trimmed by 4 bases and 0 bases, with 13 bases remaining between them. Germline V gene lookup returns CDR1 SQVTM and CDR2 ANQGSEA. CDR3 loop: CSVGGSGYSYNEQFF. The DNA for the CDR3 is TGCAGCGTTGGTGGGAGTGGCTACTCCTACAATGAGCAGTTCTTC.

Worth noting for this clone: The same CDR3 can be traced to other DNA sequences in this sample. The rearrangement links TRBV5-1 to TRBJ2-7; 11 nucleotides align to TRBD2. The CDR3 is made up of 15 amino acids. V shed 4 bases, J shed 2 bases, and the junction held 5 bases outside the gene matches. Germline V CDR1 and CDR2: SGHRS, YFSETQ. The CDR3 sequence is CASSTGTSGTYEQYF. DNA of the CDR3: TGCGCCAGCAGCACTGGGACTAGCGGTACCTACGAGCAGTACTTC.

The chain is built from TRBV15 and TRBJ2-5, with 12 bases identical to TRBD2. The germline V gene encodes CDR1 LNHNV and CDR2 YYDKDF (reference sequence). This CDR3 is 17 amino acids long. V was pared by 0 bases and J by 4 bases, with 6 bases of the junction left unmatched. The CDR3 loop is CATSRDLSTSGGETQYF. The CDR3 DNA reads as TGTGCCACCAGCAGAGATCTCTCGACTAGCGGGGGAGAGACCCAGTACTTC.

This clone was counted a single time. This chain connects TRBV7-9 to TRBJ2-1, with TRBD2 identical over 10 bases. V trimming: 4 bases; J trimming: 5 bases; junction bases outside the gene matches: 17. CDR3 length equals 19 residues. The V gene's germline CDR1 is SEHNR and CDR2 FQNEAQ (reference sequence). The CDR3, as DNA: TGTGCCAGCAGCTCTACCCCCTCTTTCACTAGCGGGAACGACAATGAGCAGTTCTTC. It specifies CASSSTPSFTSGNDNEQFF.

The chain recombines TRBV5-6 with TRBJ2-1, with 8 positions matching TRBD1. CDR3 length: 17 amino acids. With 7 bases clipped from V and 1 base from J, the junction kept 13 bases outside the gene matches. Germline V gene sequence: CDR1 SGHDT, CDR2 YYEEEE. The CDR3 sequence is CASAWGRQGASYNEQFF. CDR3 bases: TGTGCCAGCGCCTGGGGTAGGCAGGGGGCTTCCTACAATGAGCAGTTCTTC. Looking up the rest from reference TRBV5-6 and TRBJ2-1 gives the full variable domain: DAGVTQSPTHLIKTRGQQVTLRCSPKSGHDTVSWYQQALGQGPQFIFQYYEEEERQRGNFPDRFSGHQFPNYSSELNVNALLLGDSALYLCASAWGRQGASYNEQFFGPGTRLTVL.

The rearrangement uses TRBV3-1 (or the pseudogene TRBV3-2) and TRBJ2-2, with 10 bases identical to TRBD2. The germline V gene encodes CDR1 LGHDT and CDR2 YNNKEL (reference sequence). The CDR3 sequence is 16 residues long. V lost 1 base, J lost 1 base, and 0 bases stayed unmatched. CDR3 in amino acids: CASSQGTSGNTGELFF. CDR3 coding DNA: TGTGCCAGCAGCCAAGGGACTAGCGGGAACACCGGGGAGCTGTTTTTT.

V and J are TRBV19 and TRBJ1-6; the match to TRBD1 covers 7 bases. V trimming: 8 bases; J trimming: 7 bases; junction bases outside the gene matches: 8. Germline V CDR1 and CDR2: LNHDA, SQIVND (reference sequence). The CDR3 has 14 residues. The CDR3 loop reads CASCSGQANSPLHF. CDR3 nucleotide sequence: TGTGCCAGTTGTTCCGGACAGGCGAATTCACCCCTCCACTTT.